The clone carrying this TCR beta chain was seen at least ten times. Antigen: not known. Beta-chain TCR CDR3 regions were amplified from RNA transcripts. An opening RT-PCR round employed HTBI primers and preceded a second-round multiplex PCR. TCRdb redid the calling of the multiplex PCR reads with MiXCR, one entry per CDR3 protein. The repertoire includes 350,000 or so distinct CDR3 sequences, roughly a sixth of them detected once, and more than 9% sits in the top ten. The CDR3 has 16 amino acids. Germline CDR1 is DFQATT and CDR2 is SNEGSKA (reference sequence). V was cut by 2 bases and J by 2 bases, with 18 bases left in between. These data are taken from a study of Graves' ophthalmopathy and Graves' hyperthyroidism. The source of the PBMCs was over 8.5 ml of fresh peripheral blood. Study-wide results and caveats: As the model predicted ophthalmopathy progression, it achieved a sensitivity of just over 70% and a specificity of roughly 73%.

The sequenced sample was peripheral blood. The rearrangement joins TRBV20-1 to TRBJ1-2; perhaps TRBD1 as D (5 bases). The source of this sequence is an adult man with Graves' ophthalmopathy. CDR3 sequence (DNA): TGCAGTGCTAGATTACCCTCCGGGGCTGTGAACTATGGCTACACCTTC. The encoded protein is CSARLPSGAVNYGYTF.